A selection of T cell receptor beta chains follows, all from one sample in a study of control samples from healthy donors and cancer patients. The data were produced by immunoSEQ multiplex PCR, yet TCRdb's version contains in-frame clones alone and is incomplete. This repertoire shows 97,000 or so clones, 92% found once; its top ten account for under 2.5%. Source material: blood. Every receptor here comes from a woman younger than 35 in good health. CDR3s include the opening cysteine and the closing phenylalanine or tryptophan. D genes are given only for firm matches. Not every row has a clone size; where given, it reads once, few, many or a size class.

d_call,v_call,clone_size,j_call,cdr3_aa,cdr3_nt
TRBD1,TRBV11-3,NA,TRBJ2-3,CASSLGQGTDTQYF,TGTGCCAGCAGCTTGGGACAGGGCACAGATACGCAGTATTTT
TRBD1,TRBV11-3,NA,TRBJ2-3,CASSSRQGPTDTQYF,TGTGCCAGCAGCTCTAGACAGGGACCCACAGATACGCAGTATTTT
NA,TRBV19,NA,TRBJ1-2,CASSIPGTASYGYTF,TGTGCCAGTAGTATCCCTGGGACGGCTTCCTATGGCTACACCTTC
TRBD2,TRBV7-8,NA,TRBJ2-7,CASRKRGAYEQYF,TGTGCCAGCAGGAAGCGGGGGGCTTACGAGCAGTACTTC
NA,TRBV11-2,NA,TRBJ2-1,CASSLSSSRGIEQFF,TGTGCCAGCAGCTTAAGTTCTAGTCGCGGGATAGAGCAGTTCTTC
NA,TRBV6-5,NA,TRBJ1-6,CASSDYNSPLHF,TGTGCCAGCTCGGACTATAATTCACCCCTCCACTTT
NA,TRBV2,NA,TRBJ2-2,CASIRDRELFF,TGTGCCAGCATACGGGACAGGGAGCTGTTTTTT
NA,TRBV5-1,once,TRBJ2-6,CASSLMGSSGANVLTF,TGCGCCAGCAGCTTGATGGGTAGCTCTGGGGCCAACGTCCTGACTTTC
NA,TRBV3-1/TRBV3-2,NA,TRBJ1-2,CASSQEWGNGYTF,TGTGCCAGCAGCCAAGAATGGGGAAATGGCTACACCTTC
NA,TRBV14,NA,TRBJ1-2,CASSQDLGRGYTF,TGTGCCAGCAGCCAAGATCTGGGGCGCGGCTACACCTTC
TRBD2,TRBV5-1,NA,TRBJ2-1,CASSRRLAGGNEQFF,TGCGCCAGCAGTCGGCGACTAGCGGGGGGCAATGAGCAGTTCTTC
TRBD2,TRBV11-2,once,TRBJ2-7,CASSPLAGGGYEQYF,TGTGCCAGCAGCCCGCTAGCGGGGGGCGGCTACGAGCAGTACTTC
NA,TRBV9,NA,TRBJ1-4,CASSVNAEGWYEKLFF,TGTGCCAGCAGCGTAAACGCCGAGGGGTGGTACGAAAAACTGTTTTTT
NA,TRBV6-4,NA,TRBJ2-3,CASSDSTGGLTDTQYF,TGTGCCAGCAGTGACTCGACCGGGGGGCTCACAGATACGCAGTATTTT
NA,TRBV2,NA,TRBJ1-6,CASSDNRANSPLHF,TGTGCCAGCAGTGATAACAGGGCCAATTCACCCCTCCACTTT
NA,TRBV7-3,NA,TRBJ2-1,CASSVGPPNEQFF,TGTGCCAGCAGCGTGGGACCCCCGAATGAGCAGTTCTTC
TRBD1,TRBV2,NA,TRBJ2-1,CASRGLRGLSYNEQFF,TGTGCCAGCAGGGGCCTCAGGGGGCTTTCCTACAATGAGCAGTTCTTC
TRBD1,TRBV29-1,few,TRBJ2-1,CSVDDYRGRRQFF,TGCAGCGTTGATGACTACAGGGGACGCCGTCAGTTCTTC
TRBD1,TRBV19,NA,TRBJ2-6,CASSTNQGVGSGANVLTF,TGTGCCAGTAGTACGAACCAGGGGGTGGGCTCTGGGGCCAACGTCCTGACTTTC
TRBD1,TRBV19,NA,TRBJ2-1,CASSRRSRQGRNEQFF,TGTGCCAGTAGTCGCCGATCCCGACAGGGGAGGAATGAGCAGTTCTTC
TRBD1,TRBV14,NA,TRBJ2-7,CASNEDGRGFYEQYF,TGTGCCAGCAACGAAGACGGCAGGGGGTTTTACGAGCAGTACTTC
TRBD2,TRBV4-1,few,TRBJ2-7,CASSRRLAPVYEQYF,TGCGCCAGCAGCCGAAGACTAGCGCCAGTCTACGAGCAGTACTTC
NA,TRBV30,NA,TRBJ1-1,CAWTRSGTEAFF,TGTGCCTGGACCCGGAGTGGCACTGAAGCTTTCTTT
NA,TRBV7-9,NA,TRBJ1-3,CASSRELSGNTIYF,TGTGCCAGCAGTCGGGAACTGAGTGGAAACACCATATATTTT
NA,TRBV5-8,NA,TRBJ2-4,CASGFSIGVVAKNIQYF,TGTGCCAGCGGCTTTAGCATCGGTGTGGTGGCCAAAAACATTCAGTACTTC
NA,TRBV6-5,NA,TRBJ2-7,CASSYSSSGTAYEQYF,TGTGCCAGCAGTTACTCGAGTTCCGGAACAGCCTACGAGCAGTACTTC
TRBD2,TRBV7-2,NA,TRBJ2-6,CASSPYSGRSPGANVLTF,TGTGCCAGCAGCCCCTATAGCGGGAGATCTCCTGGGGCCAACGTCCTGACTTTC
NA,TRBV10-3,NA,TRBJ1-6,CAISPSVVQLGTSPLHF,TGTGCCATCAGTCCAAGCGTGGTGCAGTTAGGTACTTCACCCCTCCACTTT